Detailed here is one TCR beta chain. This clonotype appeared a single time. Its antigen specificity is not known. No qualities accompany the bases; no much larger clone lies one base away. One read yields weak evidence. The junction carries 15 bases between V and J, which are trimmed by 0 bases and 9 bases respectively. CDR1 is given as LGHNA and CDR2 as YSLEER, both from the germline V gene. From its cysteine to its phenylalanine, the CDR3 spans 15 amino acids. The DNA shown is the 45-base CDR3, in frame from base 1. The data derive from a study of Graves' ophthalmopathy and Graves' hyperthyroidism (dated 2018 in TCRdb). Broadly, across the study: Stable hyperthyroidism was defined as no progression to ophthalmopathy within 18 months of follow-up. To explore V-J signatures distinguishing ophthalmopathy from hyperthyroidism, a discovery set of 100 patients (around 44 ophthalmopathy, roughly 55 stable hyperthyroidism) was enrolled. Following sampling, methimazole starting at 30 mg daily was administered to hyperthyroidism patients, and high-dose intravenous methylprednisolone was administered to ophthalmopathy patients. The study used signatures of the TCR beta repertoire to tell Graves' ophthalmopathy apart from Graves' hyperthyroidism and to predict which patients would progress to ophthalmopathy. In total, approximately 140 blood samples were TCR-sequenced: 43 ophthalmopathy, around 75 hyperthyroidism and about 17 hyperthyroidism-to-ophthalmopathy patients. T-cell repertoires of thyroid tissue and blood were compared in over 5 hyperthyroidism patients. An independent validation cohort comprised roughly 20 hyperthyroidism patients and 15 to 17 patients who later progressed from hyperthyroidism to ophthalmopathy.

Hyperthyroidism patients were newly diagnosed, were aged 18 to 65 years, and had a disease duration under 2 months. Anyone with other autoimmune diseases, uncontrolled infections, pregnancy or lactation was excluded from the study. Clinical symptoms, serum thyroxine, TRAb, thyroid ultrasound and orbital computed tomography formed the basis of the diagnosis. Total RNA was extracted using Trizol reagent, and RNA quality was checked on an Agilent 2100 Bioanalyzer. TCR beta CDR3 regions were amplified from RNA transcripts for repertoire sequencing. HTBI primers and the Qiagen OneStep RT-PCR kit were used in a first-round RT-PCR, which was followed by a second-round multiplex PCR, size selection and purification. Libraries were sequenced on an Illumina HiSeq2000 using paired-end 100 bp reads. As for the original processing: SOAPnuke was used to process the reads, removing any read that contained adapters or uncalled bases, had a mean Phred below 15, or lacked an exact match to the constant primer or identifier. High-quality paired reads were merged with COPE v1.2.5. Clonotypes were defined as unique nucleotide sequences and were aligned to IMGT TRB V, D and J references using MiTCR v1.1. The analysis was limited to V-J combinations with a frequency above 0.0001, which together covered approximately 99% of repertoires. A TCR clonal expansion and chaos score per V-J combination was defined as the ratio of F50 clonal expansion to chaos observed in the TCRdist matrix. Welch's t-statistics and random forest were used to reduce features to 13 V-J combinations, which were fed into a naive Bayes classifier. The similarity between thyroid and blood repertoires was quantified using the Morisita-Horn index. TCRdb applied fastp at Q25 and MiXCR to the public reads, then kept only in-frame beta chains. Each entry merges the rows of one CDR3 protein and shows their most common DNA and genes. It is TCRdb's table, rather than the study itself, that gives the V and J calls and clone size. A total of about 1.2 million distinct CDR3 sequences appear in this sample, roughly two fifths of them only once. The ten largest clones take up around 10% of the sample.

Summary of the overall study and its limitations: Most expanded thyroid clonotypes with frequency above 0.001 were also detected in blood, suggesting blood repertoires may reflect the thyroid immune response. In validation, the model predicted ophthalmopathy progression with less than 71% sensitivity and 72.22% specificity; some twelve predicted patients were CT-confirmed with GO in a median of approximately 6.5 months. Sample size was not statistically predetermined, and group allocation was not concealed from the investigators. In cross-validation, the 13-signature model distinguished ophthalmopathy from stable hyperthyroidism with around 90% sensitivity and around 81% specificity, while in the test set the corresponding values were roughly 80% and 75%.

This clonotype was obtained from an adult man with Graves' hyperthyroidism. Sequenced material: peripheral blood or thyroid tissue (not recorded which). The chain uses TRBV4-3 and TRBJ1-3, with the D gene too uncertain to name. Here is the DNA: TGCGCCAGCAGCCAAGATCTCTTCCCGGGGATCACCATATATTTT. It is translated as CASSQDLFPGITIYF.